Sequencing of this TCR beta chain was carried out in a study of T-cell memory formation after mild COVID-19. 5'RACE with constant-segment primers built TCRalpha and TCRbeta cDNA libraries with UMIs. TCRdb independently ran MiXCR on the 5' RACE reads; one entry per CDR3 protein. This table has 300,000 to 400,000 distinct CDR3 sequences, 15% to 20% appearing once. Overall study results and limits: Contracting clones localized mainly to CM and EM when CD4+ and mainly to EMRA when CD8+. Several responding clones turned up in pre-infection memory, indicating that cross-reactive memory may have taken part.

In regard to this clonotype: Its target is not known.

V was pared by 1 base and J by 5 bases, with 8 bases between. The CDR3 covers 14 residues. Germline V lookup: CDR1 ENHRY, CDR2 SYGVKD. Specimen: PBMCs or a T cell subset sorted from them (not recorded which). This chain links TRBV10-3 with TRBJ1-4; no clear D. The receptor was isolated from a man aged 18 to 29 who had mild COVID-19 (a few samples of this study predate the infection). Cell type and time point are not known. CDR3 in DNA: TGTGCCATCAGTGAGTTAGAAAGCAATGAAAAACTGTTTTTT. This codes for CAISELESNEKLFF.